One T cell receptor beta chain is described in this entry. The target of this receptor is not known. Per-base qualities were not stored, and no clone one base away is much larger. The immunoSEQ Assay, a bias-controlled multiplex PCR, was used to amplify TCRbeta CDR3 regions from genomic DNA. In the original analysis: The number of nucleated cells in each sample was estimated from the amplification of reference gene primers within the assay. To quantify the absolute abundance of each unique TCRbeta CDR3 rearrangement, sequence reads were collapsed and filtered. Productive Simpson clonality was computed per sample as the square root of Simpson's diversity index over productive rearrangements. TCRdb mirrors the immuneACCESS table, restricted to in-frame sequences. Some clones are absent from its copies; in checked studies, under half trace to an unresolved V gene, and the reason for the others is unknown. The V and J calls and clone size were taken over from that table, and D and trimming were inferred from the DNA. In all, the sample holds roughly 700,000 clones, and 70% to 90% of those were seen once. In total, the top ten clones hold roughly 0.25% of the sample.

Whole blood was collected in K2EDTA tubes by collaborating institutions according to the institutions' own protocols. For TCRbeta analysis, collaborator samples were shipped as frozen whole blood, as isolated PBMCs, or as DNA extracted from either sample type. This entry belongs to a study of blood T cell repertoires in COVID-19 (dated by TCRdb to 2020 to 2021). About the investigation overall: Samples covering the acute and convalescent phases of COVID-19 were provided by collaborators in the United States, Italy and Spain. The material from the prospective study consisted of cDNA or gDNA derived from T cells, B-cell-depleted T cells, or PBMCs. Subjects who had been exposed to COVID-19, were actively infected with it, or had recovered from it provided the deeply sampled blood TCRbeta repertoires that made up the dataset. The repertoires were released in a freely available public database intended as a resource for research on the immune response to SARS-CoV-2. Samples were obtained from the ongoing ImmuneRACE study (first 160 participants) and from 1,254 subjects provided by 6 global collaborators. The sample metadata nearly always contained a de-identified subject ID, COVID-19 status, age in years and sex. Where HLA class I and class II types were available, the types were taken from metadata supplied by the sample provider, not from assay-based typing.

Points the paper makes about the study in general: The quantity of clinical and demographic metadata differed by source and by participant and was supplied without curation.

V loses 1 base, J loses 1 base, and the germline ends lie 11 bases apart. From the cysteine up to the phenylalanine, the CDR3 has a length of 16 residues. Of the read, only the CDR3 DNA is kept; its 48 bases are in frame from base 1. CDR1 and CDR2, looked up from the germline V gene, are SGHNT and YENEEA. The V and J genes are TRBV11-3 and TRBJ2-1, and the D gene may be TRBD2, 6 bases matching. The TCR was taken from a woman in her late teens or twenties with acute or convalescent COVID-19. Sequencing was performed on peripheral blood. The DNA reads TGTGCCAGCAGCTTAGGGAGGGTTGAGTCCTACAATGAGCAGTTCTTC. This translates into CASSLGRVESYNEQFF.